This is a list of T cell receptor beta chains from one sample in a study of T and B cells in COVID-19 patients. TCRdb re-called the multiplex PCR reads through MiXCR, storing one row per CDR3 protein. The data show around 21,000 distinct CDR3 sequences, about 31% seen once. Sequencing input: blood. The source is a human donor who had recovered from COVID-19. The CDR3 runs from the conserved cysteine through the conserved F or W. D genes are given only for firm matches. Part of the rows lack a size; the others show once, few, many or a class for expanded clones.

cdr3_aa	cdr3_nt	j_call	v_call	d_call	clone_size
CASSTGLAGGRDTQYF	TGTGCCAGCAGCACGGGACTAGCGGGGGGGCGGGATACGCAGTATTTT	TRBJ2-3	TRBV5-6	TRBD2	once
CASSLGQTGSPLHF	TGCGCCAGCAGCCTAGGACAGACTGGTTCACCCCTCCACTTT	TRBJ1-6	TRBV5-1	NA	NA
CASSLGLRAGGNTIYF	TGTGCCAGCAGCTTAGGGTTAAGGGCCGGCGGAAACACCATATATTTT	TRBJ1-3	TRBV11-3	NA	NA
CASSLVRGSEAFF	TGCGCCAGCAGCTTGGTTAGGGGGTCTGAAGCTTTCTTT	TRBJ1-1	TRBV5-1	NA	NA
CASRESGGKNIQYF	TGTGCCAGCAGAGAATCAGGGGGCAAAAACATTCAGTACTTC	TRBJ2-4	TRBV6-5	TRBD1	NA
CASASGEAYEQYF	TGTGCCAGCGCCTCGGGAGAGGCTTACGAGCAGTACTTC	TRBJ2-7	TRBV12-3/TRBV12-4	NA	few
CASTLGGGGYTF	TGTGCCAGCACCTTGGGGGGGGGTGGCTACACCTTC	TRBJ1-2	TRBV12-3/TRBV12-4	NA	NA
CASKTWGGGPTDTQYF	TGTGCCAGTAAAACCTGGGGAGGGGGCCCCACAGATACGCAGTATTTT	TRBJ2-3	TRBV19	NA	many
CAISEDNYGYTF	TGTGCCATCAGTGAGGATAACTATGGCTACACCTTC	TRBJ1-2	TRBV10-3	NA	NA
CASRGPENQPQHF	TGTGCCAGCAGGGGACCAGAGAATCAGCCCCAGCATTTT	TRBJ1-5	TRBV12-3/TRBV12-4	NA	NA
CASSQEPANTEAFF	TGTGCCAGCAGCCAAGAACCAGCGAACACTGAAGCTTTCTTT	TRBJ1-1	TRBV11-3	NA	NA
CASSPRQGPYEQYF	TGTGCCAGTAGTCCCCGACAGGGACCCTACGAGCAGTACTTC	TRBJ2-7	TRBV19	TRBD1	medium-sized
CASSIEKKGGEKLFF	TGTGCCAGTAGTATTGAGAAAAAGGGTGGTGAAAAACTGTTTTTT	TRBJ1-4	TRBV19	NA	medium-sized
CSARSPQGEAQAFF	TGCAGTGCTAGATCTCCACAGGGGGAGGCCCAAGCTTTCTTT	TRBJ1-1	TRBV20-1	TRBD1	NA
CASSTGYNTEAFF	TGTGCCAGCAGTACTGGGTATAACACTGAAGCTTTCTTT	TRBJ1-1	TRBV6-5	NA	few
CASSEEGRPQHF	TGTGCCAGCAGTGAAGAGGGTCGGCCCCAGCATTTT	TRBJ1-5	TRBV6-1	NA	few
CASSLDRDEQYF	TGCGCCAGCAGCTTGGACAGGGACGAGCAGTACTTC	TRBJ2-7	TRBV5-1	NA	NA
CAISESAETQYF	TGTGCCATCAGTGAGAGCGCAGAGACCCAGTACTTC	TRBJ2-5	TRBV10-3	NA	few
CASSLGFSSYEQYF	TGTGCCAGCAGCTTAGGGTTCTCCTCCTACGAGCAGTACTTC	TRBJ2-7	TRBV11-3	NA	NA
CASSELAGGGNQPQHF	TGTGCCAGCAGTGAATTGGCAGGGGGTGGCAATCAGCCCCAGCATTTT	TRBJ1-5	TRBV6-1	TRBD1	NA
CASSSGLAGALLSGANVLTF	TGTGCCAGCAGCTCGGGACTAGCGGGGGCCCTACTCTCTGGGGCCAACGTCCTGACTTTC	TRBJ2-6	TRBV5-4	TRBD2	many
CASSLRVGGTEAFF	TGTGCCAGCAGTTTAAGGGTAGGGGGCACTGAAGCTTTCTTT	TRBJ1-1	TRBV28	NA	NA
CASSLGNSNTGELFF	TGCGCCAGCAGCTTAGGGAATTCGAACACCGGGGAGCTGTTTTTT	TRBJ2-2	TRBV5-1	NA	NA
CASAGGDIQYF	TGTGCCTCGGCAGGGGGTGACATTCAGTACTTC	TRBJ2-4	TRBV30	TRBD1	NA
CASSFPSGGDNEQFF	TGTGCCAGCAGTTTCCCCAGCGGGGGGGACAATGAGCAGTTCTTC	TRBJ2-1	TRBV5-4	TRBD2	few
CASSSGQGGEAFF	TGTGCCAGCAGTTCCGGACAGGGGGGTGAAGCTTTCTTT	TRBJ1-1	TRBV6-1	TRBD1	few
CSASLWQARELFF	TGCAGTGCTAGCCTCTGGCAGGCCCGGGAGCTGTTTTTT	TRBJ2-2	TRBV20-1	NA	few
CASSEIPGNTIYF	TGTGCCAGCAGTGAAATTCCTGGAAACACCATATATTTT	TRBJ1-3	TRBV6-1	NA	NA